The next 12 T cell receptor beta chains were all read from a single sample in a study of T cells in Graves' hyperthyroidism and ophthalmopathy. TCR beta CDR3 regions were amplified from RNA transcripts. The HTBI primer set served for first-round RT-PCR of the TCR CDR3. TCRdb passed the multiplex PCR reads through MiXCR, listing each CDR3 protein once. The sample consists of 150,000 or so distinct CDR3 sequences, approximately 20% of them appearing once. Sequenced input: blood. All receptors derive from a woman aged 45-60 years with Graves' hyperthyroidism that later progressed to Graves' ophthalmopathy.

This clonotype appeared many times. The chain uses TRBV3-1 and TRBJ1-1; D is unclear. The CDR3 has 14 residues. Germline assignment: CDR1 LGHDT and CDR2 YNNKEL (reference sequence). V lost 4 bases, J lost 4 bases, and 13 bases lay in between. CDR3 amino acids: CASSLRQVGTEAFF. DNA of the CDR3: TGTGCCAGCAGCCTAAGACAAGTGGGCACTGAAGCTTTCTTT.

This clonotype was seen more than once but under ten times. The gene calls are TRBV12-3 or TRBV12-4 and TRBJ2-2, with 7 bases identical to TRBD1. CDR3 length: 17 amino acids. With V trimmed by 7 bases and J by 5 bases, 16 bases remained unmatched. The CDR3 reads CASTRQGSGRITGELFF. The CDR3, as DNA: TGTGCCAGCACCCGACAGGGTAGTGGCCGAATAACCGGGGAGCTGTTTTTT.

The CDR3 sequence: CASSLWDAENTGELFF. DNA for the CDR3: TGTGCCAGCAGCCTCTGGGACGCGGAGAACACCGGGGAGCTGTTTTTT. The V gene is TRBV7-2, the J gene TRBJ2-2, with D possibly called TRBD1 or TRBD2 (5 bases each). V shed 5 bases and J shed 1 base, with 14 bases lying between them. CDR1 and CDR2 (germline): SGHTA, FQGNSA. The CDR3 spans 16 residues.

This clonotype has just a few counts. The V gene is TRBV20-1, the J gene TRBJ2-1; 7 bases are a match to TRBD2. The germline V gene has CDR1 DFQATT and CDR2 SNEGSKA (reference sequence). The V and J ends lost 5 bases and 4 bases, in that order; junction bases with no gene match: 5. CDR3 length equals 13 residues. The CDR3 here is CSARTRAYNEQFF. CDR3 sequence (DNA): TGCAGTGCTCGGACTAGGGCTTACAATGAGCAGTTCTTC.

This clonotype appeared a few times. This may be a read error: a much more frequent sequence differs by one nucleotide. The rearrangement uses TRBV12-3 or TRBV12-4 and TRBJ1-5; possible D gene TRBD1, 5 bases. This CDR3 contains 15 residues. The ends were cut back, 5 bases at V and 2 bases at J, with 13 bases in the middle. The CDR3 coding sequence is TGTGCCAGCAGTGAAGTAACAGGTGGCAATCAGCCCCAGCATTTT. It encodes CASSEVTGGNQPQHF.

The genes are TRBV12-3 or TRBV12-4 and TRBJ1-4, with 9 bases matching TRBD1. The CDR3 has 16 residues. Trimming cost V 5 bases and J 6 bases; bases outside gene matches: 10. Here the CDR3 reads CASSERGDRAYEKLFF. Written as DNA, the CDR3 is TGTGCCAGCAGTGAAAGGGGGGACAGGGCTTATGAAAAACTGTTTTTT.

The chain links TRBV20-1 to TRBJ2-1, with 12 nucleotides matching TRBD2. CDR1 DFQATT and CDR2 SNEGSKA come from the germline V gene (reference sequence). The CDR3 has 13 amino acids. The CDR3 loop is CSTLAGGVSEQFF. Here the CDR3 DNA reads TGCAGCACCCTAGCGGGGGGGGTGAGTGAGCAGTTCTTC.

This clonotype came up many times. CDR3 protein: CASSLEGGSYGYTF. The CDR3 DNA is TGCGCCAGCAGCTTGGAAGGGGGCTCCTATGGCTACACCTTC. The gene calls are TRBV5-1 and TRBJ1-2, with TRBD1 matching 7 bases. V shed 0 bases and J 4 bases; nucleotides not matched to a gene: 3. Germline V CDR1 and CDR2: SGHRS, YFSETQ. The CDR3 contains 14 residues.

The chain couples TRBV30 to TRBJ2-1; no reliable D call. The germline gives CDR1 GTSNPN, CDR2 SVGIG (reference sequence). The CDR3 is made up of 13 amino acids. V was pared by 0 bases and J by 9 bases, with 12 bases between. In DNA, the CDR3 is TGTGCCTGGAGTGTTCACTGGGCGAGTGAGCAGTTCTTC. Translation gives CAWSVHWASEQFF. The full variable domain, rest sourced from reference TRBV30 and TRBJ2-1, is SQTIHQWPATLVQPVGSPLSLECTVEGTSNPNLYWYRQAAGRGLQLLFYSVGIGQISSEVPQNLSASRPQDRQFILSSKKLLLSDSGFYLCAWSVHWASEQFFGPGTRLTVL.

There are many counts of this clonotype. The chain recombines TRBV2 with TRBJ2-1; D tentatively reads TRBD1 or TRBD2 (5 bases each). Trimming left V 1 base short and J 3 bases short, with 10 bases between. The CDR3 is 15 residues long. CDR1 and CDR2 (germline): SNHLY, FYNNEI. CDR3 amino acids: CASSEDRGDYNEQFF. For the CDR3, the DNA is TGTGCCAGCAGTGAAGATCGGGGCGACTACAATGAGCAGTTCTTC.

This clonotype was seen more than once but under ten times. The gene calls are TRBV19 and TRBJ2-2, with D maybe TRBD2 (5 bases). CDR1 and CDR2 from the germline V gene are LNHDA and SQIVND (reference sequence). The length of the CDR3 is 16 residues. The V end was cut by 5 bases, the J end by 3 bases, with 16 bases between. In nucleotides, the CDR3 is TGTGCCAGTAGTTCTCAGCGGACTTGGTACACCGGGGAGCTGTTTTTT. Its translation is CASSSQRTWYTGELFF. The full variable domain, in which reference TRBV19 and TRBJ2-2 provide the parts outside the CDR3, is DGGITQSPKYLFRKEGQNVTLSCEQNLNHDAMYWYRQDPGQGLRLIYYSQIVNDFQKGDIAEGYSVSREKKESFPLTVTSAQKNPTAFYLCASSSQRTWYTGELFFGEGSRLTVL.

This chain joins TRBV7-9 and TRBJ1-2, with unresolved D. The V and J ends lost 5 bases and 8 bases respectively, with 18 bases between them. The germline V gene encodes CDR1 SEHNR and CDR2 FQNEAQ (reference sequence). The CDR3 has 14 amino acids. The CDR3 protein is CASSPSWVPDGYTF. For the CDR3, the DNA is TGTGCCAGCAGCCCTTCTTGGGTGCCGGACGGCTACACCTTC.